Following are 5 T cell receptor beta chains from one sample sequenced in a study of T-cell memory formation after mild COVID-19. Each CDR3 protein gets one entry after TCRdb re-called the 5' RACE reads with MiXCR. The table lists roughly 300,000 distinct CDR3 sequences, roughly 8.2% of them singletons. Sequenced input: PBMCs or a T cell subset sorted from them (not recorded which). Source of these receptors: a man younger than 35 who had mild COVID-19 (a few samples of this study predate the infection). Cell type and time point are not known.

This clonotype was counted between two and nine times. This rearrangement joins TRBV12-3 or TRBV12-4 to TRBJ2-1, with TRBD2 matching 9 bases. There are 15 residues in the CDR3. V was pared by 2 bases and J by 9 bases, with 8 bases of the junction left unmatched. The chain's CDR3 is CASSLRPAGGREQFF. Written as DNA, the CDR3 is TGTGCCAGCAGTTTAAGGCCGGCGGGGGGGCGTGAGCAGTTCTTC.

This clonotype has only a few counts. V is TRBV20-1 and J is TRBJ2-5; TRBD1 is a possible D gene (5 bases). V was cut by 5 bases and J by 2 bases, with 15 bases left in between. Germline V gene data show CDR1 as DFQATT and CDR2 as SNEGSKA (reference sequence). The CDR3 contains 14 residues. Here the CDR3 reads CSAPRLTGQETQYF. CDR3 DNA: TGCAGTGCTCCTAGATTAACAGGACAAGAGACCCAGTACTTC.

The table lists this clonotype with a few counts. This rearrangement joins TRBV19 to TRBJ2-1; no clear D. This CDR3 region has 16 residues. Trimming stripped 4 bases from V and 0 bases from J, with 13 bases between. The germline gives CDR1 LNHDA, CDR2 SQIVND (reference sequence). CDR3 residues: CASSTPDPSSYNEQFF. Written as DNA, the CDR3 is TGTGCCAGTAGTACGCCAGATCCTAGCTCCTACAATGAGCAGTTCTTC. Together with reference TRBV19 and TRBJ2-1, the CDR3 gives the full variable domain: DGGITQSPKYLFRKEGQNVTLSCEQNLNHDAMYWYRQDPGQGLRLIYYSQIVNDFQKGDIAEGYSVSREKKESFPLTVTSAQKNPTAFYLCASSTPDPSSYNEQFFGPGTRLTVL.

The rearrangement joins TRBV7-8 to TRBJ1-4, with D possibly being TRBD1 (5 bases). Trimming removed 2 bases at V and 1 base at J, with 5 bases between. Germline V CDR1 and CDR2: SGHVS, FQNEAQ. The CDR3 runs to 14 residues. The CDR3 nucleotides read TGTGCCAGCAGCTTACAGGGAACTAATGAAAAACTGTTTTTT. This encodes CASSLQGTNEKLFF. Full variable domain (outside the CDR3, taken from reference TRBV7-8 and TRBJ1-4): GAGVSQSPRYKVAKRGQDVALRCDPISGHVSLFWYQQALGQGPEFLTYFQNEAQLDKSGLPSDRFFAERPEGSVSTLKIQRTQQEDSAVYLCASSLQGTNEKLFFGSGTQLSVL.

This clonotype was seen only a few times. The chain carries TRBV4-1 and TRBJ2-1; perhaps TRBD2 as D (7 bases). CDR3 length equals 14 residues. From germline, CDR1 is MGHRA and CDR2 YSYEKL. V was trimmed by 1 base and J by 9 bases, leaving 13 bases between them. The CDR3 DNA sequence: TGCGCCAGCAGCCAAGGCGCGGGGGCCGGTGAGCAGTTCTTC. Encoded protein: CASSQGAGAGEQFF.